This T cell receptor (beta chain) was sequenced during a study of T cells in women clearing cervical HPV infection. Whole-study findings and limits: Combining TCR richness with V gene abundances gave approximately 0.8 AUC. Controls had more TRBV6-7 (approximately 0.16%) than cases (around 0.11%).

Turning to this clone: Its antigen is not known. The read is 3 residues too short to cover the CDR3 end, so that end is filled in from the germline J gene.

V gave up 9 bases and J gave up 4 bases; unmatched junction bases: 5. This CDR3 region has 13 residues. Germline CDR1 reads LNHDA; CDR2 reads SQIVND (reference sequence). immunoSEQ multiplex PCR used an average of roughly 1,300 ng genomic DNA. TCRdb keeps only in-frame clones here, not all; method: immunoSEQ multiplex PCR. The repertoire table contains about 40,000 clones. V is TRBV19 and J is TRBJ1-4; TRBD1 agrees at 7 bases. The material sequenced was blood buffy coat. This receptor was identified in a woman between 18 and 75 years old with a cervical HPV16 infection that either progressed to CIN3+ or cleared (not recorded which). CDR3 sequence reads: CASHRGLNEKLFF. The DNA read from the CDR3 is TGTGCCAGCCACAGGGGTCTTAATGAAAAA.